This passage covers 28 T cell receptor beta chains from one sample sequenced in a study of cytomegalovirus exposure and HLA in healthy donors. PCR was performed using 60 Vbeta and 13 Jbeta primers. The protocol was immunoSEQ multiplex PCR, while the TCRdb copy is restricted to in-frame clones and leaves out a portion. Counted here are some 200,000 clones, less than 85% occurring once; the ten biggest clones make up under 0.8%. Sequences were obtained from PBMCs. These receptors were collected from a young man in good health and CMV-seronegative.

The chain is built from TRBV19 and TRBJ1-5, with TRBD1 matching over 9 bases. The CDR3 is 16 amino acids. J lost 5 bases, V lost 5 bases, and 10 bases had no gene match. Germline V gene sequence: CDR1 LNHDA, CDR2 SQIVND (reference sequence). DNA of the CDR3: TGTGCCAGTAGTGTCGACGGCACAGGGGGCTATCAGCCCCAGCATTTT. This gives the protein CASSVDGTGGYQPQHF.

The chain recombines TRBV2 with TRBJ2-1; TRBD2 might be the D (5 bases). Germline assignment: CDR1 SNHLY and CDR2 FYNNEI. V was clipped by 6 bases and J by 2 bases, with 8 bases between them. The length of the CDR3 is 13 residues. The CDR3 here is CASSSLAYNEQFF. The CDR3 nucleotides are TGTGCCAGCAGCTCACTAGCCTACAATGAGCAGTTCTTC.

This clone appeared a few times. V is TRBV28 and J is TRBJ2-1; D is perhaps TRBD2 (6 bases). The ends were cut back, 6 bases at V and 6 bases at J, with 15 bases in the middle. The germline V gene encodes CDR1 MDHEN and CDR2 SYDVKM. The CDR3 is 14 residues long. CDR3 sequence: CASSSLGTRNEQFF. The DNA for the CDR3 is TGTGCCAGCAGCTCACTCGGGACTCGCAATGAGCAGTTCTTC.

This clone showed up just once. This chain uses TRBV18 with TRBJ2-7; TRBD2 agrees at 8 bases. The V segment lost 2 bases and the J segment 3 bases; nucleotides outside the gene matches: 3. In germline, CDR1 is KGHSH, CDR2 LQKENI. The length of the CDR3 is 14 residues. The CDR3 region is CASSPGTRVYEQYF. The CDR3 DNA reads TGTGCCAGCTCACCAGGGACTAGGGTCTACGAGCAGTACTTC.

This rearrangement joins TRBV25-1 to TRBJ2-1; 10 positions agree with TRBD1. V shed 6 bases and J 8 bases; nucleotides not matched to a gene: 16. Germline V CDR1 and CDR2: MGHDK, SYGVNS. The CDR3 has 17 amino acids. The CDR3 bases are TGTGCCAGCAGCCCCGGGGACAGGGGCGGGTATACGGATGAGCAGTTCTTC. This encodes CASSPGDRGGYTDEQFF. The whole variable domain, filled in from reference TRBV25-1 and TRBJ2-1, reads EADIYQTPRYLVIGTGKKITLECSQTMGHDKMYWYQQDPGMELHLIHYSYGVNSTEKGDLSSESTVSRIRTEHFPLTLESARPSHTSQYLCASSPGDRGGYTDEQFFGPGTRLTVL.

The V call is TRBV29-1, the J call TRBJ2-1; TRBD2 aligns across 12 bases. This CDR3 spans 15 amino acids. With V trimmed by 0 bases and J by 7 bases, 4 bases remained unmatched. CDR1 and CDR2 from the germline V gene are SQVTM and ANQGSEA. CDR3 amino acids: CSVEDSLAGGNEQFF. CDR3 DNA sequence: TGCAGCGTTGAAGATTCACTAGCGGGAGGTAATGAGCAGTTCTTC.

This clone was picked up a small number of times. The chain recombines TRBV30 with TRBJ1-5, with D possibly matching TRBD1 (5 bases). Germline values: CDR1 GTSNPN, CDR2 SVGIG (reference sequence). The CDR3 runs 14 residues. The ends were cut back, 2 bases at V and 5 bases at J, with 13 bases in the middle. In DNA, the CDR3 is TGTGCCTGGAGTTCAGGGAATCTCGATCAGCCCCAGCATTTT. As protein: CAWSSGNLDQPQHF.

This clone was detected once. The chain combines TRBV5-4 with TRBJ1-1; possible D gene TRBD1, 5 bases. CDR3 length: 16 amino acids. The germline gives CDR1 SGHNT, CDR2 YYREEE (reference sequence). V was trimmed by 6 bases and J by 1 base, leaving 19 bases between them. The CDR3 reads CASTPGGKAGNTEAFF. In nucleotides, the CDR3 is TGTGCCAGCACCCCGGGGGGGAAGGCAGGGAACACTGAAGCTTTCTTT. Complete variable domain (other parts from reference TRBV5-4 and TRBJ1-1): ETGVTQSPTHLIKTRGQQVTLRCSSQSGHNTVSWYQQALGQGPQFIFQYYREEENGRGNFPPRFSGLQFPNYSSELNVNALELDDSALYLCASTPGGKAGNTEAFFGQGTRLTVV.

This sequence joins TRBV2 and TRBJ2-1; 8 bases fit TRBD2. CDR1 is SNHLY and CDR2 is FYNNEI in the germline V gene. V trimming: 5 bases; J trimming: 0 bases; junction bases outside the gene matches: 6. The CDR3 is 16 amino acids. The CDR3 nucleotides read TGTGCCAGCAGTATAGCGGGAATGAGCTCCTACAATGAGCAGTTCTTC. Translating gives CASSIAGMSSYNEQFF.

The V and J genes are TRBV10-1 and TRBJ2-2; D remains unclear. The CDR3 spans 12 residues. Germline CDR1 and CDR2: WNHNN and SYGVQD (reference sequence). The ends were cut back, 2 bases at V and 6 bases at J, with 4 bases in the middle. CDR3 in amino acids: CASSELAGELFF. For the CDR3, the DNA is TGCGCCAGCAGTGAGCTCGCCGGGGAGCTGTTTTTT.

CDR3 DNA sequence: TGTGCCAGCAGCCTGACCGGGACAGGCACAGATACGCAGTATTTT. Its protein is CASSLTGTGTDTQYF. The chain uses TRBV5-6 and TRBJ2-3; TRBD1 agrees at 7 bases. The junction had 6 bases not matched to a gene; V was cut back by 4 bases and J by 1 base. The CDR3 is 15 residues long. The V gene's germline CDR1 is SGHDT and CDR2 YYEEEE.

The chain employs TRBV2 and TRBJ2-5; 13 bases are shared with TRBD2. Looked up from germline, CDR1 is SNHLY and CDR2 is FYNNEI. The CDR3 runs to 15 residues. V was clipped by 6 bases and J by 5 bases; unmatched bases: 6. Written as DNA, the CDR3 is TGTGCCAGCAGCGGACTAGCGGGAGTTAGGGAGACCCAGTACTTC. It yields the protein CASSGLAGVRETQYF.

The rearrangement uses TRBV7-3 and TRBJ2-2; possibly TRBD1 for D (5 bases). The CDR3 sequence is 14 residues long. V lost 3 bases and J 3 bases, leaving 8 bases between the germline ends. CDR1 SGHTA and CDR2 FQGTGA come from the germline V gene. The CDR3 region is CASSLLGDTGELFF. DNA of the CDR3: TGTGCCAGCAGCTTGCTAGGGGACACCGGGGAGCTGTTTTTT. Combining the CDR3 with reference TRBV7-3 and TRBJ2-2 gives the whole variable domain GAGVSQTPSNKVTEKGKYVELRCDPISGHTALYWYRQSLGQGPEFLIYFQGTGAADDSGLPNDRFFAVRPEGSVSTLKIQRTERGDSAVYLCASSLLGDTGELFFGEGSRLTVL.

The gene calls are TRBV30 and TRBJ1-4; D is possibly TRBD1 (6 bases). V was clipped by 0 bases and J by 6 bases, with 11 bases between them. The CDR3 length is 14 residues. Per the germline V gene, CDR1 is GTSNPN and CDR2 is SVGIG (reference sequence). CDR3 sequence reads: CAWSVQGPHEKLFF. CDR3 nucleotides: TGTGCCTGGAGTGTCCAGGGGCCTCATGAAAAACTGTTTTTT.

This rearrangement joins TRBV13 to TRBJ2-2; D gene ambiguous. The CDR3 runs 15 residues. The germline V gene encodes CDR1 PRHDT and CDR2 FYEKMQ (reference sequence). V lost 5 bases, J lost 3 bases, and 13 bases lay in between. For the CDR3, the DNA is TGTGCCAGCAGCCTCGGTAGTCGGGACACCGGGGAGCTGTTTTTT. Translating it yields CASSLGSRDTGELFF.

The chain combines TRBV21-1 with TRBJ1-5; TRBD1, the table's D call, lacks a check against the DNA. TRBV21-1 is a known pseudogene. The CDR3 runs 15 residues. The CDR3 DNA follows: TGTGCCAGCAGCATCCCGACAGACCCAAATCAGCCCCAGCATTTT. It specifies CASSIPTDPNQPQHF.

V and J are TRBV6-1 and TRBJ1-2; weak D call: TRBD1 (6 bases). V was shortened by 5 bases and J by 3 bases, with 13 bases between the two germline ends. The CDR3 sequence is 14 residues long. Germline lookup yields CDR1 MNHNS and CDR2 SASEGT. The chain's CDR3 is CASSSRTADYGYTF. CDR3 nucleotides: TGTGCCAGCAGTTCCCGGACAGCAGACTATGGCTACACCTTC.

This rearrangement joins TRBV30 to TRBJ1-1, with 7 bases fitting TRBD1. Germline CDR1 reads GTSNPN; CDR2 reads SVGIG (reference sequence). This CDR3 has 17 residues. Trimming at V came to 1 base and at J to 0 bases, leaving 11 bases not matched to a gene. The CDR3 coding sequence is TGTGCCTGGAGTGGATCGGGACAGACGTATTTGAACACTGAAGCTTTCTTT. Translating it yields CAWSGSGQTYLNTEAFF.

V and J are TRBV18 and TRBJ1-5; D perhaps matches TRBD1 (5 bases). The CDR3 sequence is 13 residues long. The germline V and J ends were trimmed by 5 bases and 4 bases, with 9 bases remaining between them. Germline V gene sequence: CDR1 KGHSH, CDR2 LQKENI. CDR3 coding DNA: TGTGCCAGCTCAAGGGGTCCGAATCAGCCCCAGCATTTT. Translating gives CASSRGPNQPQHF.

The chain joins TRBV6-5 to TRBJ2-7; 8 bases are a match to TRBD1. The CDR3 has 14 residues. Germline CDR1 MNHEY, CDR2 SVGAGI. The trim removed 7 bases at V and 4 bases at J, leaving 9 bases unmatched. CDR3 sequence reads: CASKLTGDLYEQYF. The CDR3 DNA sequence: TGTGCCAGCAAACTGACAGGGGACCTTTACGAGCAGTACTTC.

The chain carries TRBV19 and TRBJ1-1; 7 bases are a match to TRBD1. The V and J ends lost 3 bases and 4 bases, in that order; junction bases with no gene match: 5. This CDR3 contains 14 residues. Germline V CDR1 and CDR2: LNHDA, SQIVND (reference sequence). The CDR3 is CASSILRGTTEAFF. In DNA form, the CDR3 reads TGTGCCAGTAGTATTCTCAGGGGGACCACTGAAGCTTTCTTT.

The V call is TRBV29-1, the J call TRBJ1-1, with TRBD1 matching 9 bases. The CDR3 totals 13 residues. Germline assignment: CDR1 SQVTM and CDR2 ANQGSEA. V was clipped by 8 bases and J by 4 bases; unmatched bases: 8. CDR3 bases: TGCAGCTTTCCAGGGACAGGGACCACTGAAGCTTTCTTT. This codes for CSFPGTGTTEAFF.

This clone was counted only a few times. The CDR3 sequence: CATQLRGGPYEQYF. In nucleotides, the CDR3 is TGTGCGACCCAGCTCCGGGGAGGGCCCTACGAGCAGTACTTC. The genes are TRBV5-4 and TRBJ2-7, with 7 bases lining up with TRBD2. Germline V CDR1 and CDR2: SGHNT, YYREEE (reference sequence). The CDR3 extends over 14 amino acids.

This chain uses TRBV2 with TRBJ1-1; D gene uncertain. The V gene's germline CDR1 is SNHLY and CDR2 FYNNEI. Trimming removed 5 bases from V and 5 bases from J, with 9 bases in between. This CDR3 comprises 12 residues. The CDR3: CASSSRGTEAFF. Here the CDR3 DNA reads TGTGCCAGCAGTTCGCGGGGAACTGAAGCTTTCTTT.

V and J are TRBV9 and TRBJ2-5, with a weak D call TRBD2 (6 bases). The V end lost 4 bases, the J end lost 1 base, and 17 bases lay between the germline ends. The CDR3 extends over 16 amino acids. CDR1 and CDR2 from the germline V gene are SGDLS and YYNGEE. As DNA, the CDR3 is TGTGCCAGCAGCACCCGACTGGCGGGGCCCCAAGAGACCCAGTACTTC. Residues: CASSTRLAGPQETQYF.

V gene TRBV7-8 combines with J gene TRBJ1-4; 10 nucleotides match TRBD1. CDR1 and CDR2 (germline): SGHVS, FQNEAQ. The CDR3 extends over 17 amino acids. Trimming removed 2 bases from V and 6 bases from J; junction bases left unmatched: 9. The CDR3 DNA reads TGTGCCAGCAGCTTAATAGTGGTCGGGACAGGGGATGAAAAACTGTTTTTT. Protein sequence: CASSLIVVGTGDEKLFF.

This clone was counted only a few times. This chain joins TRBV6-6 and TRBJ2-7, with 11 bases that match TRBD1. The CDR3 is 14 residues long. Germline loops: CDR1 MNHNY, CDR2 SVGAGI (reference sequence). After removal of 1 base from V and 6 bases from J, the junction contained 2 bases not matched to a gene. The CDR3 coding sequence is TGTGCCAGCAGTTACTGGGACAGGGGGGTCGAGCAGTACTTC. Protein: CASSYWDRGVEQYF.

This chain connects TRBV4-2 to TRBJ1-1; D is possibly TRBD1 (5 bases). Germline V gene lookup returns CDR1 LGHNA and CDR2 YNFKEQ. V was shortened by 1 base and J by 6 bases, with 15 bases between the two germline ends. This CDR3 has 15 amino acids. The DNA of the CDR3 is TGTGCCAGCAGCCAAGTGACAGCTACTTTGCCTGAAGCTTTCTTT. Its translation is CASSQVTATLPEAFF.